Included here is one T cell receptor beta chain sequence, with context. The data were produced by immunoSEQ multiplex PCR, yet TCRdb's version contains in-frame clones alone and is incomplete. This table has about 14,000 clones, over 70% appearing once. These data originate in a study of blood T cell repertoires in COVID-19. V was clipped by 8 bases and J by 4 bases, with 19 bases between them. Germline values: CDR1 SGHNT, CDR2 YENEEA. The CDR3 has 15 amino acids. The sample comprised peripheral blood. This sequence joins TRBV11-3 and TRBJ2-3; D not certain. The receptor's source is a human donor in a cohort sampled during active COVID-19. Here the CDR3 reads CASGRTTSFADTQYF. DNA for the CDR3: TGTGCCAGCGGCCGTACGACATCATTCGCAGATACGCAGTATTTT.